Included here is one T cell receptor (beta chain) sequence, with context. The antigen is unknown. This table comes from immunoSEQ multiplex PCR, and its TCRdb copy is limited to in-frame clones, with some not included. The sample lists 800,000 to 1,200,000 clones, around 82% seen once, with 0.5% to 0.6% in the top ten. These data belong to a study of shared clonotypes between healthy human individuals. Study-wide results and limits: For naive CD4 cells, around 5.1% of clonotypes were shared across a few donors.

Division of CD4+ cells produced a CD45RA+ naive subset and a CD45RA-negative memory subset. Germline CDR1 is SQVTM and CDR2 is ANQGSEA. Trimming removed 5 bases from V and 5 bases from J, with 12 bases in between. The CDR3 is made up of 12 amino acids. This clonotype originated in a man aged 18-30 years in good health. Some clones in this sample may be carry-over from other donors' samples. V usage is TRBV29-1 and J usage is TRBJ2-5; D is perhaps TRBD2 (6 bases). The sample was memory CD4+ T cells from PBMCs. The subset is: CD45RA-negative fraction. The CDR3 bases are TGCAGCGTTCTTTCTAGCGCGGAGACCCAGTACTTC. Translating it yields CSVLSSAETQYF.